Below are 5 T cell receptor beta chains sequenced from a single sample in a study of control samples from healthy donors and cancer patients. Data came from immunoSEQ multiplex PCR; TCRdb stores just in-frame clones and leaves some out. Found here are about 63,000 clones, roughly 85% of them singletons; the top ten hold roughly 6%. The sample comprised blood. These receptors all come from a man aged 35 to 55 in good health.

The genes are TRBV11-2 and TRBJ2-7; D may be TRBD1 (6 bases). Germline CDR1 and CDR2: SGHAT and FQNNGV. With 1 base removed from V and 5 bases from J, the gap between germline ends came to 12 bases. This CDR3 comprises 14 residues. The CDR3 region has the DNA TGTGCCAGCAGCTTAGTACAGGGATCTAACGAGCAGTACTTC. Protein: CASSLVQGSNEQYF.

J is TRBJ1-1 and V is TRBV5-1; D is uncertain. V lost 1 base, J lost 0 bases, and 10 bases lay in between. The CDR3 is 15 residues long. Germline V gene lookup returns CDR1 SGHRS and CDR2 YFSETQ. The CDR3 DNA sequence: TGCGCCAGCAGCTTGAACATTCCCCTGAACACTGAAGCTTTCTTT. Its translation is CASSLNIPLNTEAFF.

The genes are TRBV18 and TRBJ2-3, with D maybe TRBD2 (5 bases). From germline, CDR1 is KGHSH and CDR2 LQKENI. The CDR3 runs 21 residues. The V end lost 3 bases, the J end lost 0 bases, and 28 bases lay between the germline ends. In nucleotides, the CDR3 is TGTGCCAGCTCACCCCCCGGTACTAGTTTATATCTTGACGGAAGCACAGATACGCAGTATTTT. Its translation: CASSPPGTSLYLDGSTDTQYF.

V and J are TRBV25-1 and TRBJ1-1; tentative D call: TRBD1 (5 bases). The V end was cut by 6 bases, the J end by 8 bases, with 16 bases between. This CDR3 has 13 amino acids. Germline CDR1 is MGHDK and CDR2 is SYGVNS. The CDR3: CASREGWGPEAFF. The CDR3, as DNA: TGTGCCAGCAGGGAGGGATGGGGCCCCGAAGCTTTCTTT.

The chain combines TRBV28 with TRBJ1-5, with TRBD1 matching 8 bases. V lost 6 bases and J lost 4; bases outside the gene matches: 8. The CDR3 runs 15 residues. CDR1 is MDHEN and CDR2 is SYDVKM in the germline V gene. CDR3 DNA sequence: TGTGCCAGCAGAGAAGGGACAGGAGGAAATCAGCCCCAGCATTTT. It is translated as CASREGTGGNQPQHF.